Listed here is a single T cell receptor (beta chain). Its antigen is currently unknown. The sample comes from a study of cytomegalovirus exposure and HLA in healthy donors. Study-level results: Subsequent analysis found a tendency for first-cohort TCR clusters to co-occur within the 95 to 150 validation repertoires. Using the classifier, cytomegalovirus status was reportedly diagnosed with high specificity and sensitivity.

Repertoires were generated with immunoSEQ multiplex PCR, while TCRdb's copy carries only in-frame clones and drops some. The sample lists over 100,000 clones, roughly 86% seen once, with about 2% in the top ten. The junction had 10 bases not matched to a gene; V was cut back by 5 bases and J by 9 bases. The V gene's germline CDR1 is SEHNR and CDR2 FQNEAQ (reference sequence). The CDR3 extends over 15 amino acids. This receptor was identified in a woman between 18 and 29 years old in good health and CMV-seronegative. Sequencing was performed on PBMCs. V is TRBV7-9 and J is TRBJ1-6; 7 bases agree with TRBD1. DNA for the CDR3: TGTGCCAGCAGCGACAGACAGGGCTTTGGTTCACCCCTCCACTTT. Its protein is CASSDRQGFGSPLHF. The whole variable domain, remainder taken from reference TRBV7-9 and TRBJ1-6, is DTGVSQNPRHKITKRGQNVTFRCDPISEHNRLYWYRQTLGQGPEFLTYFQNEAQLEKSRLLSDRFSAERPKGSFSTLEIQRTEQGDSAMYLCASSDRQGFGSPLHFGNGTRLTVT.